A single T cell receptor (beta chain) is shown here with its context. What it binds is unknown. V lost 2 bases, J lost 0 bases, and 11 bases lay in between. The germline CDR1 and CDR2 sequences are SEHNR and FQNEAQ (reference sequence). This CDR3 has 16 amino acids. The data were obtained in a study of post-analysis software for immune sequencing data. Across the study: Recorded disease courses covered relapsing-remitting, secondary progressive and progressive-relapsing multiple sclerosis. Some patients had no subtype annotation. Regarding the study as a whole: Relative to controls, patients had 5 or 6 TRBV segments at higher frequency, with TRBV5-6, TRBV5-1 and TRBV20-1 among these.

TCR beta cDNA libraries had unique molecular identifiers. TCRdb redid the calling of the PCR reads with MiXCR, one entry per CDR3 protein. The sample lists roughly 600,000 distinct CDR3 sequences; 44% were seen once. Sequencing input: blood. The chain employs TRBV7-9 and TRBJ1-5; D is ambiguous. The TCR sequence derives from a girl aged 5-17 years with multiple sclerosis. The CDR3 spells CASSLWAGNSNQPQHF. The CDR3 DNA is TGTGCCAGCAGCTTATGGGCAGGCAATAGCAATCAGCCCCAGCATTTT.